The entry that follows covers one T cell receptor (beta chain) sequence. The V gene's germline CDR1 is SGHAT and CDR2 FQDESV (reference sequence). This CDR3 is built from 13 residues. V dropped 0 bases and J dropped 7 bases, with 7 bases sitting between them. This specimen comes from a study of blood T cell repertoires in COVID-19. The data were produced by immunoSEQ multiplex PCR, yet TCRdb's version contains in-frame clones alone and is incomplete. The table includes around 150,000 clones, over 75% detected once. Sequencing was carried out using PBMCs or T cells enriched from blood (not recorded which). This receptor was obtained from a man aged 45 to 65 who had recovered from COVID-19. The chain employs TRBV11-1 and TRBJ1-5; D is uncertain. CDR3: CASSLARNQPQHF. The CDR3 coding sequence is TGTGCCAGCAGCTTAGCCAGGAACCAGCCCCAGCATTTT.